The present T cell receptor (beta chain) was sequenced within a study of T-cell reconstitution after alpha-beta-depleted transplantation in children. It was with unique molecular identifiers that the TCRbeta library was prepared. Each CDR3 protein gets one entry after TCRdb re-called the PCR reads with MiXCR. The sample records 45,000 to 50,000 distinct CDR3 sequences, 40% to 60% being singletons. The CDR3 totals 14 residues. Trimming took off 3 bases at V and 7 bases at J, with 10 bases between the two ends. Germline V gene data show CDR1 as MNHEY and CDR2 as SMNVEV (reference sequence). Study-wide results and limits: Surviving thymic progenitors and recipient T cells were the source of high TCRbeta diversity at day 60 in some patients. The origin of alpha-beta T cells about two months after transplant was reportedly several hundred expanded graft clones. From newly produced T cells came most of the T-cell counts and diversity one year after transplant.

This clonotype was observed a few times. As yet, its antigen is unknown. V and J are TRBV27 and TRBJ1-6; D gene uncertain. The sequencing used peripheral blood, collected before TCRalphabeta/CD19-depleted stem cell transplant. The sequence was collected from a boy in the first two years of life with SCID, due to receive a stem cell transplant. In DNA form, the CDR3 reads TGTGCCAGCAGTTTCACGGACCGCAATTCACCCCTCCACTTT. Its protein is CASSFTDRNSPLHF.